This TCR beta chain was sequenced for a study of CXCR3-negative and CXCR3-positive naive CD8 T cells. The CDR3 is made up of 15 amino acids. Whole-study results and caveats: Diversity was high in both naive subsets and much lower in memory cells. Memory, not naive, CXCR3-negative and CXCR3-positive cells differed in TRBV-TRBJ usage.

Naivety in CD8+ T cells corresponded to a CD45RO-CCR7+CD27+CD95- phenotype. UMI-tagged TRB cDNA libraries were built via 5' RACE. TCRdb re-called the 5' RACE reads, yielding one record per CDR3 amino acid sequence without DNA. Its table records over 20,000 distinct CDR3 sequences. Concerning this clonotype itself: Its antigen is not known.

The gene calls are TRBV12-3 or TRBV12-4 and TRBJ2-2; TCRdb names TRBD2, which stays unverified in the absence of DNA. The receptor's source is a human donor in good health. Some clones in this sample may be carry-over from other donors' samples. What was sequenced was naive CXCR3- CD8+ T cells from blood. The subset here: CD45RO-CCR7+CD27+CD95- naive CD8+ T cells lacking CXCR3 (TNR3-). The CDR3 reads CASSQRTGITGELFF.